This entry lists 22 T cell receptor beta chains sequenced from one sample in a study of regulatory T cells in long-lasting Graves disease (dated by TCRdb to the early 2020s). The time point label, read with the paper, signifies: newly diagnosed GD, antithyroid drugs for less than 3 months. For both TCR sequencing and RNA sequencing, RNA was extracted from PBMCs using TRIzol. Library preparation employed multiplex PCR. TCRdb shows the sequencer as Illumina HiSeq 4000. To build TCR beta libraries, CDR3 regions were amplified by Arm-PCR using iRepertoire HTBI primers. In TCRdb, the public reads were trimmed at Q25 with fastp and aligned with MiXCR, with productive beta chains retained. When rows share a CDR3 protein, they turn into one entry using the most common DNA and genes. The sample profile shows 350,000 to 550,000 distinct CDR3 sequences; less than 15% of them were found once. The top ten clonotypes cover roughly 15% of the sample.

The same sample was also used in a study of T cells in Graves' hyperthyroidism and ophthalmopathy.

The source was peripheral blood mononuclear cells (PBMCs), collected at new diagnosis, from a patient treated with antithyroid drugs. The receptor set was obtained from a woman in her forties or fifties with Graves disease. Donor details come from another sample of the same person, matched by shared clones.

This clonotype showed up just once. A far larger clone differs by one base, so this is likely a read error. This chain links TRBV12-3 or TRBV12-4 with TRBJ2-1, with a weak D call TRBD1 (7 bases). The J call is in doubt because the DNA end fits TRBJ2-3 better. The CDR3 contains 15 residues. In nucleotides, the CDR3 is TGTGCCAGCAGTTTTCGGCAGGGGGGCATAGATGCGCAGTATTTT. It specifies CASSFRQGGIDAQYF.

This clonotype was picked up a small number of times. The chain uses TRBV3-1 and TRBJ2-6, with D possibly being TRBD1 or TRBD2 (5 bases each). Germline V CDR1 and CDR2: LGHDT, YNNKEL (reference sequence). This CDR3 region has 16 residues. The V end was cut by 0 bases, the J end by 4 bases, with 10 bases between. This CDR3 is CASSQDWGIGANVLTF. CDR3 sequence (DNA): TGTGCCAGCAGCCAAGACTGGGGGATCGGGGCCAACGTCCTGACTTTC.

The CDR3 nucleotides are TGTGCCAGCAGCTTCTCCGGGACTAGCGACACCGGGGAGCTGTTTTTT. It translates to CASSFSGTSDTGELFF. The rearrangement uses TRBV5-5 and TRBJ2-2; 10 bases map to TRBD2. The V gene end was trimmed by 2 bases and the J gene end by 3 bases; junction bases not matched to a gene: 4. Germline V gene sequence: CDR1 SGHKS, CDR2 YYEKEE (reference sequence). The CDR3 covers 16 residues.

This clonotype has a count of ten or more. CDR3 in DNA: TGTGCCAGCAGCTCAAAGGACAGGGGGCCCTACAATGAGCAGTTCTTC. This sequence encodes CASSSKDRGPYNEQFF. The chain employs TRBV7-9 and TRBJ2-1, with TRBD1 matching 11 bases. The germline V gene encodes CDR1 SEHNR and CDR2 FQNEAQ (reference sequence). CDR3 size: 16 residues. V was clipped by 4 bases and J by 2 bases; unmatched bases: 4.

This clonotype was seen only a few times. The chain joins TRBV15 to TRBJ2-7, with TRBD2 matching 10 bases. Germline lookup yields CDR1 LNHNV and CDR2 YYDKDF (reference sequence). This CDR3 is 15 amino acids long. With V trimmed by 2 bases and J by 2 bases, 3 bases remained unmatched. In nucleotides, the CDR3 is TGTGCCACCAGCAGACCCAGCGGGAGGGCCTACGAGCAGTACTTC. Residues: CATSRPSGRAYEQYF.

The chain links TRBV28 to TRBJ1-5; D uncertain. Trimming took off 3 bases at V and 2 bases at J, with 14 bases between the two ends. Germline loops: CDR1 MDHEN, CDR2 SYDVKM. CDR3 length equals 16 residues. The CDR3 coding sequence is TGTGCCAGCAGTTTGGCCGGGGAGTCAGGCAATCAGCCCCAGCATTTT. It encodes CASSLAGESGNQPQHF. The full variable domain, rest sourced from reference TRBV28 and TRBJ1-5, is DVKVTQSSRYLVKRTGEKVFLECVQDMDHENMFWYRQDPGLGLRLIYFSYDVKMKEKGDIPEGYSVSREKKERFSLILESASTNQTSMYLCASSLAGESGNQPQHFGDGTRLSIL.

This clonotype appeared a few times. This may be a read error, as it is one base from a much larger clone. The CDR3 coding sequence is TGTGCCAGCAGCTTCTCGGAACAGGACAGGGGGCGTTGGACCACTGGAGCTTTCTTT. As protein: CASSFSEQDRGRWTTGAFF. The chain is built from TRBV11-2 and TRBJ1-1, with 11 positions matching TRBD1. CDR3 length: 19 residues. Germline V lookup: CDR1 SGHAT, CDR2 FQNNGV.

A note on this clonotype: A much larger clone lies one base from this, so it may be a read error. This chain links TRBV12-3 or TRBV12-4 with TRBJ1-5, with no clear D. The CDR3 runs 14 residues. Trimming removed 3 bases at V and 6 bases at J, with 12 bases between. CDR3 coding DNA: TGTGCCAGCAGTTTGGAGCCCTACAGTCAGCCCCAGCATTTT. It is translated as CASSLEPYSQPQHF.

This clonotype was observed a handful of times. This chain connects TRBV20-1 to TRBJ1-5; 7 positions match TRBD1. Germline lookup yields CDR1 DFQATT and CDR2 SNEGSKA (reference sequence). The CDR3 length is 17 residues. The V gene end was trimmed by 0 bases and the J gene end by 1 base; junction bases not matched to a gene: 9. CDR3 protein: CSARDSQTGLSNQPQHF. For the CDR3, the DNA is TGCAGTGCTAGAGATTCCCAGACAGGGCTGAGCAATCAGCCCCAGCATTTT.

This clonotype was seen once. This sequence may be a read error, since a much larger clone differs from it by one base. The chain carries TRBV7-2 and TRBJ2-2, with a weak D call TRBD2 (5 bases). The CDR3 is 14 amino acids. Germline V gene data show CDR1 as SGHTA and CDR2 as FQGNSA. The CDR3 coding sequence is TGTGCCAGCAGCCCAAGGGTAAAGACCGGGGAGCTGCTTTTT. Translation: CASSPRVKTGELLF.

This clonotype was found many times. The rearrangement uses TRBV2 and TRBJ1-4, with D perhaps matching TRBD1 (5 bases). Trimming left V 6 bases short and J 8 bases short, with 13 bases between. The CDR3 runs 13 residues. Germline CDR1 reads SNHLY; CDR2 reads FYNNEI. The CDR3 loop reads CASSVDSLEKLFF. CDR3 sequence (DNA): TGTGCCAGCAGCGTCGACAGTTTGGAAAAACTGTTTTTT.

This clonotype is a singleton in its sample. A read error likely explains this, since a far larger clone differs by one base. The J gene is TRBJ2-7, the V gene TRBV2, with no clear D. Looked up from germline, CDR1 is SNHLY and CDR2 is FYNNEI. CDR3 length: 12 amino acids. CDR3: CASSFTYYERYF. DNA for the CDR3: TGTGCCAGCAGTTTCACATACTACGAGCGGTACTTC.

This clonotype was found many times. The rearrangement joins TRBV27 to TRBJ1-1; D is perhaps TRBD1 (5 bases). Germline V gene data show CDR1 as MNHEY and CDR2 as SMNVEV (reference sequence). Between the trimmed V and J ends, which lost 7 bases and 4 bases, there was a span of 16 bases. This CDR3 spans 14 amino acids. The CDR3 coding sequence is TGTGCCAGCACCGCTGGGGGGGGGGGCACTGAAGCTTTCTTT. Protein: CASTAGGGGTEAFF.

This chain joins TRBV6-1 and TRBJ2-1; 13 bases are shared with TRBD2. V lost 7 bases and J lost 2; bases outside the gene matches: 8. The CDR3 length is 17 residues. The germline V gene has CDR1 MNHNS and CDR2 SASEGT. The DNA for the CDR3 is TGTGCCAGCATCCGGACTAGCGGGGGAACAACCTACAATGAGCAGTTCTTC. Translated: CASIRTSGGTTYNEQFF.

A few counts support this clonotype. The CDR3 protein is CSARDVDSYEQYF. The CDR3 region has the DNA TGCAGTGCTAGAGACGTGGACTCCTACGAGCAGTACTTC. V usage is TRBV20-1 and J usage is TRBJ2-7; no definite D call. CDR1 and CDR2 from the germline V gene are DFQATT and SNEGSKA (reference sequence). V was shortened by 0 bases and J by 0 bases, with 6 bases between the two germline ends. The CDR3 covers 13 residues.

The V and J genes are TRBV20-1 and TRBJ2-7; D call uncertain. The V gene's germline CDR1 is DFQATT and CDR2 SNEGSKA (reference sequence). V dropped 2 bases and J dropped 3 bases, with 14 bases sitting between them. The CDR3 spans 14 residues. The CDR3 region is CSARRAPRLYEQYF. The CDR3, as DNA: TGCAGTGCTAGAAGGGCGCCCCGTCTCTACGAGCAGTACTTC.

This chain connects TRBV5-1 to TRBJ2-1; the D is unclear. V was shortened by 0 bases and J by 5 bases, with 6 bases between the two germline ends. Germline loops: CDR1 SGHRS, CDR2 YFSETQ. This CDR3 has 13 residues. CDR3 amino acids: CASSLDVNNEQFF. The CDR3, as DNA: TGCGCCAGCAGCTTGGACGTGAACAATGAGCAGTTCTTC.

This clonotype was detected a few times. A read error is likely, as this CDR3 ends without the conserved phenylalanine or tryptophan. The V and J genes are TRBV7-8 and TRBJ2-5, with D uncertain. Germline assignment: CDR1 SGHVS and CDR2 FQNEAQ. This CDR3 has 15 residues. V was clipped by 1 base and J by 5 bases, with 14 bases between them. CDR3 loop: CASSLVSSRLETQYL. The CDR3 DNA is TGTGCCAGCAGCTTAGTCTCATCCAGGCTCGAGACCCAGTACCTC.

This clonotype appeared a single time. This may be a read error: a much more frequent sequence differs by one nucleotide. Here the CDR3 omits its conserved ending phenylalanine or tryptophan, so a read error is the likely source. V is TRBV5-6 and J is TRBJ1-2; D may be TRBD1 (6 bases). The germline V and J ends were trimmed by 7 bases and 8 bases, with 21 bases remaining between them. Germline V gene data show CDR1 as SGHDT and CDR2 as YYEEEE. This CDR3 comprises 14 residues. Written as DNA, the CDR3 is TGTGCCAGCCAGTACAGGGCGACTGCCGGGGGCTACACCTCC. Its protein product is CASQYRATAGGYTS.

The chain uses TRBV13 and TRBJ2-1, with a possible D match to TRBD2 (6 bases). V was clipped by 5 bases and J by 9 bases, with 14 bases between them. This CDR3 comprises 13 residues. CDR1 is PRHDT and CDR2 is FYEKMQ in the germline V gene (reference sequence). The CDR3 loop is CASSLSGRTEQFF. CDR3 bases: TGTGCCAGCAGCCTTAGTGGGAGGACTGAGCAGTTCTTC.

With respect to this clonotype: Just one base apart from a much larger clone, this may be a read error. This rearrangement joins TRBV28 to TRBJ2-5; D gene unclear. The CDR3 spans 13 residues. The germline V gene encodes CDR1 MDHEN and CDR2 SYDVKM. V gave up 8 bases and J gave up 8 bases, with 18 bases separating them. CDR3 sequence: CASLYTNGGTQYF. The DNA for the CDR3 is TGTGCCAGCCTGTACACTAACGGCGGAACCCAGTACTTC.

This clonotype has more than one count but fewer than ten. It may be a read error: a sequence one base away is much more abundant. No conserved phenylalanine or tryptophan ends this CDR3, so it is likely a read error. The CDR3 coding sequence is TGTGCCAGCAGGTCATTGAGGGGAAGACACTATGGCTACACCCTC. This gives the protein CASRSLRGRHYGYTL. The gene calls are TRBV2 and TRBJ1-2; a weak D match, TRBD1 (5 bases). This CDR3 comprises 15 residues. CDR1 is SNHLY, CDR2 FYNNEI, per germline. Between the trimmed V and J ends, which lost 6 bases and 3 bases, there was a span of 17 bases.